This T cell receptor (beta chain) came from a study of CD8 T cells in Susac syndrome. The sequenced target, TCR beta, came from blood CD8+ and CD4+ T cells. Random hexamers were used to reverse transcribe an amount of about 0.45 to 1 ug RNA. Via MiXCR, TCRdb re-called the immunoSEQ multiplex PCR reads, giving one row per CDR3 protein. Of 130,000 or so distinct CDR3 sequences listed, roughly 76% are singletons. The CDR3 is 15 residues long. V lost 4 bases to trimming and J lost 0 bases, with 12 bases between them. The germline CDR1 and CDR2 sequences are MGHRA and YSYEKL. Sequences were obtained from CD8+ T cells from PBMCs. The origin of this receptor is a human donor with multiple sclerosis. The chain has TRBV4-1 and TRBJ2-5, with TRBD2 as a possible D gene (6 bases). The CDR3 region is CASSLGSGDQETQYF. The DNA of the CDR3 is TGCGCCAGCAGCCTTGGGTCGGGGGACCAAGAGACCCAGTACTTC.